These 9 T cell receptor beta chains came from one sample sequenced in a study of shared clonotypes between healthy human individuals. Repertoires were generated with immunoSEQ multiplex PCR, while TCRdb's copy carries only in-frame clones and drops some. The table lists 800,000 to 1,200,000 clones, more than 75% of them singletons. Sequences were obtained from memory CD4+ T cells from PBMCs. Specified subset: CD45RA-negative fraction. The receptors stem from a man aged 18 to 29 in good health. Some clones in this sample may be carry-over from other donors' samples.

This clone showed up just once. The chain has TRBV19 and TRBJ2-3, with 14 bases matching TRBD2. CDR3 length: 16 amino acids. V lost 5 bases to trimming and J lost 8 bases; unmatched junction nucleotides: 9. Germline V gene sequence: CDR1 LNHDA, CDR2 SQIVND (reference sequence). The DNA of the CDR3 is TGTGCCAGTAGTGCAGCCGGGACTAGCGGGAGCGCTACGCAGTATTTT. It specifies CASSAAGTSGSATQYF.

V is TRBV9 and J is TRBJ2-4, with 9 bases that match TRBD2. Germline CDR1 reads SGDLS; CDR2 reads YYNGEE. The length of the CDR3 is 14 residues. V shed 3 bases, J shed 8 bases, and the junction held 6 bases outside the gene matches. The CDR3 protein is CASSAGLAGYIQYF. Written as DNA, the CDR3 is TGTGCCAGCAGCGCGGGGCTAGCGGGATACATTCAGTACTTC.

This clone was seen more than once but under ten times. The chain couples TRBV27 to TRBJ1-1; D call uncertain. CDR1 and CDR2 from the germline V gene are MNHEY and SMNVEV (reference sequence). Trimming cost V 6 bases and J 0 bases, with 5 bases left between them. This CDR3 region has 12 residues. In DNA, the CDR3 is TGTGCCAGCAGGCGGGTGAACACTGAAGCTTTCTTT. Its translation: CASRRVNTEAFF.

V usage is TRBV28 and J usage is TRBJ2-7; 10 bases match TRBD2. Unmatched junction bases numbered 8, after V lost 6 bases and J lost 3 bases. The CDR3 consists of 15 residues. Germline CDR1 is MDHEN and CDR2 is SYDVKM. CDR3 residues: CASRPSGREIYEQYF. For the CDR3, the DNA is TGTGCCAGCAGACCCAGCGGGAGGGAGATCTACGAGCAGTACTTC.

This clone occurred once. V gene TRBV2 combines with J gene TRBJ2-3; the match to TRBD2 covers 13 bases. CDR3 length: 17 residues. Germline V gene lookup returns CDR1 SNHLY and CDR2 FYNNEI. J was trimmed by 1 base and V by 1 base; bases with no gene match: 2. This CDR3 reads CASSEGGTSGGTDTQYF. The CDR3 nucleotides are TGTGCCAGCAGTGAAGGTGGGACTAGCGGGGGCACAGATACGCAGTATTTT.

The rearrangement joins TRBV15 to TRBJ2-1, with D tentatively TRBD1 (6 bases). The length of the CDR3 is 14 residues. Trimming pared 2 bases from V and 7 bases from J, leaving 12 bases between. The germline gives CDR1 LNHNV, CDR2 YYDKDF (reference sequence). Here the CDR3 DNA reads TGTGCCACCAGCAGATTACAGGGTACTAATGAGCAGTTCTTC. It codes for CATSRLQGTNEQFF.

V and J are TRBV7-8 and TRBJ2-3, with TRBD2 identical over 7 bases. The CDR3 sequence is 15 residues long. Germline loops: CDR1 SGHVS, CDR2 FQNEAQ. Trimming at V came to 5 bases and at J to 4 bases, leaving 9 bases not matched to a gene. As DNA, the CDR3 is TGTGCCAGCAGCCCCTGGCGGGAGTGGGCAGATACGCAGTATTTT. It translates to CASSPWREWADTQYF.

The chain is built from TRBV6-1 and TRBJ2-5, with D perhaps matching TRBD1 or TRBD2 (5 bases each). The length of the CDR3 is 15 residues. V was trimmed by 5 bases and J by 4 bases, leaving 17 bases between them. Per the germline V gene, CDR1 is MNHNS and CDR2 is SASEGT. In DNA, the CDR3 is TGTGCCAGCAGTCTTGGTGTGGATGGGGGAGAGACCCAGTACTTC. This translates into CASSLGVDGGETQYF.

This rearrangement joins TRBV7-6 to TRBJ1-2; 7 nucleotides agree with TRBD1. The CDR3 sequence is 17 residues long. With V trimmed by 5 bases and J by 4 bases, 16 bases remained unmatched. Germline V gene data show CDR1 as SGHVS and CDR2 as FNYEAQ. The CDR3 protein is CASSPGQALQPLYGYTF. CDR3 nucleotides: TGTGCCAGCAGCCCCGGACAGGCCCTGCAACCCCTCTATGGCTACACCTTC.